These 11 T cell receptor beta chains were sequenced from one sample in a study of CD8+ T cells in alopecia areata. As the sequencing template, cDNA was produced by extracting RNA and reverse transcribing it. The data were produced by immunoSEQ multiplex PCR, yet TCRdb's version contains in-frame clones alone and is incomplete. The table records under 350,000 clones, 55% to 70% of them present only once. The treatment is: oral pan-JAK inhibitor, 5-10 mg twice daily. The starting material was CD4+ T cells sorted from blood, obtained at week 24, from a patient treated with tofacitinib. The receptors originated from a human donor with alopecia areata.

The V and J genes are TRBV7-2 and TRBJ2-5; tentatively, D is TRBD2 (7 bases). The length of the CDR3 is 13 residues. From germline, CDR1 is SGHTA and CDR2 FQGNSA. V was shortened by 7 bases and J by 5 bases, with 14 bases between the two germline ends. CDR3 in amino acids: CASKRGARETQYF. DNA of the CDR3: TGTGCCAGCAAACGGGGGGCGCGGGAGACCCAGTACTTC.

This clone was recorded once. The chain links TRBV18 to TRBJ2-5, with D maybe TRBD1 (5 bases). Judging by the DNA end, TRBJ2-7 fits better; the J call may be wrong. The CDR3 is made up of 15 amino acids. Germline-derived CDR1 and CDR2 are KGHSH and LQKENI. CDR3 DNA: TGTGCCAGCTCATCCTCACAGGCCGGTACTTACGAGCAGTACTTC. Translation gives CASSSSQAGTYEQYF.

This sequence joins TRBV5-5 and TRBJ2-1, with D hard to call. Trimming removed 0 bases at V and 9 bases at J, with 10 bases between. Germline CDR1 SGHKS, CDR2 YYEKEE (reference sequence). CDR3 length equals 13 residues. CDR3 sequence (DNA): TGTGCCAGCAGCTTGGACAAGGGATTTGAGCAGTTCTTC. It encodes CASSLDKGFEQFF.

The chain is built from TRBV20-1 and TRBJ2-7; no firm D call. This CDR3 is built from 11 residues. The germline V and J ends were trimmed by 5 bases and 0 bases, with 5 bases remaining between them. Per germline, CDR1 DFQATT and CDR2 SNEGSKA (reference sequence). The CDR3 loop reads CSAPFSYEQYF. CDR3 DNA sequence: TGCAGTGCTCCTTTCTCCTACGAGCAGTACTTC.

The chain uses TRBV7-2 and TRBJ2-7; D is unresolved. The germline V and J ends were trimmed by 1 base and 9 bases, with 13 bases remaining between them. Germline V gene data show CDR1 as SGHTA and CDR2 as FQGNSA. CDR3 length equals 13 residues. CDR3 sequence reads: CASSLGGSQRQYF. The CDR3 bases are TGTGCCAGCAGCTTAGGGGGTTCTCAGCGGCAGTACTTC.

A single count supports this clone. The chain combines TRBV18 with TRBJ2-3; unclear D gene. Trimming left V 3 bases short and J 0 bases short, with 7 bases between. Germline V gives CDR1 KGHSH, CDR2 LQKENI. This CDR3 is 14 amino acids long. CDR3 nucleotides: TGTGCCAGCTCACCCGGACCTAGCACAGATACGCAGTATTTT. Amino acid sequence: CASSPGPSTDTQYF.

In this sample, this clone turned up a few times. The CDR3 bases are TGTGCCAGCAGCGCGATTAACAGGCCCGGCTACACCTTC. This encodes CASSAINRPGYTF. This chain joins TRBV11-2 and TRBJ1-2; maybe TRBD1 (5 bases). From germline, CDR1 is SGHAT and CDR2 FQNNGV. With 5 bases removed from V and 8 bases from J, the gap between germline ends came to 15 bases. The CDR3 runs to 13 residues.

The chain uses TRBV30 and TRBJ2-3, with 11 bases that match TRBD1. Germline V gives CDR1 GTSNPN, CDR2 SVGIG (reference sequence). The CDR3 length is 14 residues. Trimming took 2 bases from V and 6 from J; bases not matched to a gene: 4. This chain's CDR3 is CAWSFGTGGDTQYF. The CDR3 DNA reads TGTGCCTGGAGTTTTGGGACAGGGGGGGATACGCAGTATTTT.

This sequence joins TRBV30 and TRBJ1-6, with 7 nucleotides matching TRBD1. The length of the CDR3 is 14 residues. Germline lookup yields CDR1 GTSNPN and CDR2 SVGIG (reference sequence). The V and J ends lost 3 bases and 10 bases, in that order; junction bases with no gene match: 9. CDR3 DNA: TGTGCCTGGAGAGTAAAGGGGGCCGGGTCACCCCTCCACTTT. It encodes CAWRVKGAGSPLHF.

The rearrangement links TRBV4-2 to TRBJ2-3, with TRBD2 matching 8 bases. The CDR3 extends over 14 amino acids. The V segment lost 4 bases and the J segment 5 bases; nucleotides outside the gene matches: 5. The germline V gene has CDR1 LGHNA and CDR2 YNFKEQ. This CDR3 is CASSPGGAGDTQYF. The CDR3 coding sequence is TGTGCCAGCAGCCCCGGGGGGGCCGGAGATACGCAGTATTTT.

This clone was observed once. V and J are TRBV30 and TRBJ2-7, with D possibly matching TRBD1 (5 bases). This CDR3 region has 11 residues. Germline V gene data show CDR1 as GTSNPN and CDR2 as SVGIG (reference sequence). Trimming pared 4 bases from V and 5 bases from J, leaving 9 bases between. The CDR3 DNA sequence: TGTGCCTGGAATCTCAGGGACGAGCAGTACTTC. Translating gives CAWNLRDEQYF.